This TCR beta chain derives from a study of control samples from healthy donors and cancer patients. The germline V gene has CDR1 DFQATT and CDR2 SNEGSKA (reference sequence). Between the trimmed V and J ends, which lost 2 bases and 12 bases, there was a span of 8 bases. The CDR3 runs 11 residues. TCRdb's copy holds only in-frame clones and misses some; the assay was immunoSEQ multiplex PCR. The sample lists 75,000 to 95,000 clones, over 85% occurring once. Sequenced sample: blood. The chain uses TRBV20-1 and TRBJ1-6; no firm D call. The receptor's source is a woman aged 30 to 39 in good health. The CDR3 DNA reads TGCAGTGCTAGAACCGAGGGACCCCTCCACTTT. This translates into CSARTEGPLHF.